The 5 T cell receptor beta chains listed next were all sequenced from one sample in a study of Ad26.COV2.S vaccination and SARS-CoV-2 variants. Clones were read by immunoSEQ multiplex PCR, and TCRdb kept only the in-frame ones, dropping some. The table lists 380,000 or so clones, approximately 83% of them singletons. Treatment described: about 20 received Ad26.COV2.S at low or high dose, single or two shots; several received placebo; per-sample allocation not given. The samples were gathered on day 63 after the first injection of vaccine or placebo. The sample here was peripheral blood, taken in a trial of Ad26.COV2.S vaccine versus placebo. The receptors were sampled from a person aged 18 to 59 who received the Ad26.COV2.S COVID-19 vaccine or a placebo.

CDR3 DNA sequence: TGTGCCAGCAACGGGGAAGGAGGCGTCGAGCAGTACTTC. It translates to CASNGEGGVEQYF. The chain joins TRBV12-3 or TRBV12-4 to TRBJ2-7; tentative D call: TRBD2 (5 bases). This CDR3 spans 13 amino acids. V gave up 7 bases and J gave up 6 bases, with 16 bases separating them.

This clone was detected only once. The chain employs TRBV11-2 and TRBJ2-1; 11 nucleotides agree with TRBD2. In germline, CDR1 is SGHAT, CDR2 FQNNGV. This CDR3 has 15 amino acids. The trim removed 6 bases at V and 4 bases at J, leaving 5 bases unmatched. The CDR3 DNA follows: TGTGCCAGCAGTCCCGGGACTAGCGGTTACAATGAGCAGTTCTTC. Translation: CASSPGTSGYNEQFF.

This clone was recorded a few times. The rearrangement joins TRBV27 to TRBJ1-6; maybe TRBD1 (5 bases). The CDR3 has 15 amino acids. In germline, CDR1 is MNHEY, CDR2 SMNVEV (reference sequence). V was cut by 8 bases and J by 0 bases, with 11 bases left in between. The chain's CDR3 is CASGGRGSYNSPLHF. The CDR3 nucleotides are TGTGCCAGCGGGGGGAGGGGCTCCTATAATTCACCCCTCCACTTT.

The chain links TRBV7-9 to TRBJ2-1, with TRBD2 matching over 13 bases. CDR1 and CDR2 (germline): SEHNR, FQNEAQ (reference sequence). After removal of 3 bases from V and 7 bases from J, the junction contained 9 bases not matched to a gene. There are 17 residues in the CDR3. CDR3 sequence: CASSFWTSGSLRNEQFF. CDR3 nucleotide sequence: TGTGCCAGCAGCTTTTGGACTAGCGGGAGCCTAAGGAATGAGCAGTTCTTC.

The chain has TRBV9 and TRBJ1-1; D is unresolved. This CDR3 contains 15 residues. CDR1 is SGDLS, CDR2 YYNGEE, per germline. Trimming left V 1 base short and J 2 bases short, with 12 bases between. CDR3 sequence reads: CASSVRAGKNTEAFF. The CDR3 DNA follows: TGTGCCAGCAGCGTACGTGCGGGGAAAAACACTGAAGCTTTCTTT.